This T cell receptor (beta chain) was obtained from a study of OX40 agonist ivuxolimab in advanced cancers. Only in-frame clones appear in the TCRdb table, and some are missing; sequencing was by immunoSEQ multiplex PCR. The table has roughly 92,000 clones, 75% to 95% seen once. Per the germline V gene, CDR1 is SGHNT and CDR2 is YYREEE (reference sequence). This CDR3 is 15 amino acids long. V lost 3 bases to trimming and J lost 7 bases; unmatched junction nucleotides: 10. The sample in question was CD4+ or CD8+ T cells sorted from blood, obtained in a trial of the OX40 agonist ivuxolimab. This sequence joins TRBV5-4 and TRBJ2-1, with 7 bases identical to TRBD2. The receptor comes from an adult with an advanced solid tumor such as melanoma, head and neck, liver or kidney cancer. The CDR3: CASSSGTNDINEQFF. The DNA for the CDR3 is TGTGCCAGCAGCTCCGGGACTAATGATATAAATGAGCAGTTCTTC.